The clone carrying this T cell receptor (beta chain) was found a few times. This sample was included in a study of blood T cell repertoires in COVID-19. Study overall: COVID-19 samples collected from the United States, Italy and Spain covered acute and convalescent phases. T cells, B-cell-depleted T cells, or PBMCs supplied cDNA or gDNA.

Authors' data handling: Reference gene primer amplification yielded estimated nucleated cell counts. Repertoires were generated with immunoSEQ multiplex PCR, while TCRdb's copy carries only in-frame clones and drops some. That table gives V, J and clone size, and the DNA gave D and trimming. The sample yields 110,000 or so clones, 65% to 80% seen once. Trimming pared 3 bases from V and 4 bases from J, leaving 9 bases between. The CDR3 is 14 amino acids. Germline V gene sequence: CDR1 SEHNR, CDR2 FQNEAQ (reference sequence). What was sequenced was peripheral blood. The V call is TRBV7-9, the J call TRBJ2-2, with a possible D match to TRBD2 (5 bases). This sequence originates from a man over 45 with acute or convalescent COVID-19. CDR3 sequence: CASSFGGTTGELFF. The CDR3 DNA sequence: TGTGCCAGCAGCTTCGGAGGTACCACCGGGGAGCTGTTTTTT.